The 27 T cell receptor beta chains below were found in one sample sequenced in a study of regulatory T cells in long-lasting Graves disease. The time point: newly diagnosed GD, antithyroid drugs for less than 3 months. The TCR library used RNA extracted from PBMCs. With iRepertoire HTBI primers and Arm-PCR of CDR3 regions, TCR beta libraries were built. MiXCR was run by TCRdb on the multiplex PCR reads, yielding one entry per CDR3 protein. The table records about 470,000 distinct CDR3 sequences, 15% of them present only once. This sample also appeared in a second study, on T cells in Graves' hyperthyroidism and ophthalmopathy.

Sample: peripheral blood mononuclear cells (PBMCs), taken at new diagnosis, from a patient treated with antithyroid drugs. These receptors originate from a woman aged 30 to 39 with Graves disease.

The V gene is TRBV3-1, the J gene TRBJ2-3, with D unresolved. Germline CDR1 and CDR2: LGHDT and YNNKEL (reference sequence). The CDR3 is made up of 13 amino acids. Trimming removed 2 bases from V and 5 bases from J, with 8 bases in between. In DNA form, the CDR3 reads TGTGCCAGCAGCCAAAACGAAGGAGATACGCAGTATTTT. This sequence encodes CASSQNEGDTQYF.

This clonotype was found once. The gene calls are TRBV20-1 and TRBJ2-3; 11 bases match TRBD1. V was pared by 0 bases and J by 3 bases, with 8 bases of the junction left unmatched. CDR3 length: 17 amino acids. CDR1 and CDR2 from the germline V gene are DFQATT and SNEGSKA (reference sequence). The CDR3 region has the DNA TGCAGTGCTAGAGATTGGGACAGGGGGGTAGCGACAGATACGCAGTATTTT. It yields the protein CSARDWDRGVATDTQYF.

V gene TRBV15 combines with J gene TRBJ2-3, with 7 bases matching TRBD2. V was pared by 0 bases and J by 6 bases, with 15 bases of the junction left unmatched. The length of the CDR3 is 18 residues. CDR1 is LNHNV and CDR2 is YYDKDF in the germline V gene (reference sequence). The CDR3 DNA sequence: TGTGCCACCAGCAGAGATACCCTAGCGGAGGGAATGTCTGATACGCAGTATTTT. Amino acid sequence: CATSRDTLAEGMSDTQYF.

The chain links TRBV28 to TRBJ2-1; 10 nucleotides agree with TRBD2. The CDR3 consists of 18 residues. Germline V gene data show CDR1 as MDHEN and CDR2 as SYDVKM. The ends lost 8 bases at V and 10 bases at J; junction bases unmatched: 23. The CDR3 coding sequence is TGTGCCAGCGCCCCGACGCGGGCTAGCGGGAGTCAGTGGTACGAGCAGTTCTTC. Its protein product is CASAPTRASGSQWYEQFF.

In this sample, this clonotype turned up a few times. The V call is TRBV11-2, the J call TRBJ2-3; 8 bases line up with TRBD1. J gave up 3 bases and V 5 bases, and 4 bases lay outside the gene matches. The CDR3 totals 14 residues. The germline CDR1 and CDR2 sequences are SGHAT and FQNNGV. The CDR3 sequence: CASSGQGRTDTQYF. The CDR3 nucleotides are TGTGCCAGCAGCGGACAGGGTAGAACAGATACGCAGTATTTT.

Only a few counts were recorded for this clonotype. The genes are TRBV6-9 and TRBJ2-2; D ambiguous. The CDR3 totals 13 residues. V was pared by 3 bases and J by 3 bases, with 5 bases between. Per the germline V gene, CDR1 is MNHGY and CDR2 is SVAAGI. CDR3 residues: CASSYEHTGELFF. CDR3 coding DNA: TGTGCCAGCAGTTACGAGCACACCGGGGAGCTGTTTTTT.

Note on this clonotype: This sequence may be a read error, since a much larger clone differs from it by one base. The chain links TRBV28 to TRBJ1-1; a weak D match, TRBD1 (6 bases). This CDR3 is built from 13 residues. Germline V gene data show CDR1 as MDHEN and CDR2 as SYDVKM. The CDR3 DNA reads as TGTGTCAGCAGAATCGGACAGACCACTGAAGCTTTCTTT. Protein product: CVSRIGQTTEAFF.

This clonotype was seen many times. The chain joins TRBV27 to TRBJ2-1, with 10 positions matching TRBD1. Germline assignment: CDR1 MNHEY and CDR2 SMNVEV (reference sequence). V gave up 5 bases and J gave up 7 bases; unmatched junction bases: 11. The CDR3 runs 16 residues. DNA for the CDR3: TGTGCCAGCAGTCTCGCCGGGACAGGGGTGGGGAATGAGCAGTTCTTC. It translates to CASSLAGTGVGNEQFF.

The sample holds a few counts of this clonotype. The chain uses TRBV19 and TRBJ2-7; D is ambiguous. The CDR3 length is 14 residues. Germline assignment: CDR1 LNHDA and CDR2 SQIVND (reference sequence). V was clipped by 4 bases and J by 2 bases, with 12 bases between them. The CDR3 region is CASSTLTETYEQYF. The CDR3, as DNA: TGTGCCAGTAGTACCCTGACTGAGACCTACGAGCAGTACTTC.

This clonotype was counted many times. This sequence joins TRBV6-2 or TRBV6-3 and TRBJ1-1; D is possibly TRBD1 (5 bases). The CDR3 spans 17 residues. The V end was cut by 0 bases, the J end by 1 base, with 15 bases between. Germline V gives CDR1 MNHEY, CDR2 SVGEGT. The CDR3 reads CASSYSVGTGGNTEAFF. The CDR3 DNA follows: TGTGCCAGCAGTTACTCGGTGGGGACGGGAGGGAACACTGAAGCTTTCTTT.

This chain joins TRBV6-1 and TRBJ2-2; possible D gene TRBD1, 5 bases. Between the trimmed V and J ends, which lost 3 bases and 4 bases, there was a span of 9 bases. The CDR3 sequence is 14 residues long. Germline CDR1 and CDR2: MNHNS and SASEGT. CDR3 sequence reads: CASSEGPGTGELFF. CDR3 in DNA: TGTGCCAGCAGTGAGGGGCCGGGCACCGGGGAGCTGTTTTTT.

This clonotype was seen many times. The chain employs TRBV28 and TRBJ2-3; 9 nucleotides match TRBD2. Germline V gives CDR1 MDHEN, CDR2 SYDVKM. With 11 bases clipped from V and 3 bases from J, the junction kept 15 bases outside the gene matches. CDR3 size: 16 residues. CDR3 DNA: TGTGCCGGAAACTCGGGCGGGAGGGCCATGACAGATACGCAGTATTTT. It specifies CAGNSGGRAMTDTQYF.

This chain uses TRBV28 with TRBJ2-2; 9 bases fit TRBD2. The trim removed 3 bases at V and 5 bases at J, leaving 7 bases unmatched. The germline V gene has CDR1 MDHEN and CDR2 SYDVKM. The CDR3 length is 16 residues. The DNA of the CDR3 is TGTGCCAGCAGTTTGGTTCGTACTAGCGGGACCGGGGAGCTGTTTTTT. It is translated as CASSLVRTSGTGELFF.

This clonotype has a count of ten or more. This rearrangement joins TRBV20-1 to TRBJ2-7; TRBD2 agrees at 7 bases. Germline CDR1 reads DFQATT; CDR2 reads SNEGSKA (reference sequence). CDR3 length: 16 amino acids. Trimming took 3 bases from V and 2 from J; bases not matched to a gene: 13. CDR3 DNA sequence: TGCAGTGCTAGTTATCTGGCGCGGGAGACCGCCTACGAGCAGTACTTC. This encodes CSASYLARETAYEQYF.

Remarks on this clonotype: A much more abundant neighbour one base away suggests this may be a read error. The final CDR3 position lacks the conserved phenylalanine or tryptophan, pointing to a likely read error. This chain connects TRBV3-1 to TRBJ1-2; TRBD1 might be the D (5 bases). Trimming stripped 5 bases from V and 2 bases from J, with 15 bases between. The length of the CDR3 is 15 residues. From germline, CDR1 is LGHDT and CDR2 YNNKEL (reference sequence). CDR3 in amino acids: CASSFPTGTNYGYTL. The CDR3 DNA is TGTGCCAGCAGCTTTCCGACCGGGACCAACTATGGCTACACCCTC.

Notes on this clonotype: One base away lies a much larger clone, so this may be a sequencing read error. The rearrangement links TRBV2 to TRBJ2-1; 10 nucleotides match TRBD2. This CDR3 has 16 amino acids. Germline lookup yields CDR1 SNHLY and CDR2 FYNNEI. As DNA, the CDR3 is TGTGCCGGCAGGGGGGCTAGCGGGGGCTCCTACAATGAGCAGTTCTTC. This gives the protein CAGRGASGGSYNEQFF.

This clonotype was seen ten or more times. This chain joins TRBV10-3 and TRBJ2-5; the match to TRBD1 covers 9 bases. This CDR3 spans 14 amino acids. Losses at the gene ends were 6 bases for V and 3 bases for J; bases not matched to a gene: 5. Germline V gene sequence: CDR1 ENHRY, CDR2 SYGVKD. The CDR3: CAISRTGEKETQYF. The CDR3 region has the DNA TGTGCCATCAGCAGGACAGGGGAGAAAGAGACCCAGTACTTC.

This clonotype was seen many times. This sequence joins TRBV10-3 and TRBJ1-1; no clear D gene. The CDR3 sequence is 18 residues long. V was clipped by 1 base and J by 1 base, with 19 bases between them. Germline CDR1 is ENHRY and CDR2 is SYGVKD. CDR3 sequence: CAISEFQVRQGGNTEAFF. The CDR3 coding sequence is TGTGCCATCAGTGAGTTCCAGGTCCGACAAGGCGGGAACACTGAAGCTTTCTTT.

This clonotype was counted ten times or more. The chain is built from TRBV3-1 and TRBJ2-7; D ambiguous. The CDR3 is made up of 14 amino acids. The germline V gene has CDR1 LGHDT and CDR2 YNNKEL (reference sequence). V was pared by 3 bases and J by 0 bases, with 9 bases between. In DNA form, the CDR3 reads TGTGCCAGCAGCCATCCCTGGGGCTCCTACGAGCAGTACTTC. Translating gives CASSHPWGSYEQYF.

The chain carries TRBV24-1 and TRBJ1-1; TRBD1 might be the D (6 bases). Germline V gene sequence: CDR1 KGHDR, CDR2 SFDVKD. The CDR3 is 16 amino acids. Trimming took off 5 bases at V and 4 bases at J, with 19 bases between the two ends. CDR3 residues: CATSATPQGRGTEAFF. In nucleotides, the CDR3 is TGTGCCACCAGTGCCACCCCACAGGGACGGGGCACTGAAGCTTTCTTT.

This clonotype was seen only a few times. A much bigger clone sits one base away, suggesting this may be a read error. CDR3 sequence reads: CASSLAGGTGQEIQYF. DNA of the CDR3: TGTGCCAGCAGCTTGGCCGGCGGGACAGGACAAGAGATCCAGTACTTC. V and J are TRBV11-2 and TRBJ2-1; 8 bases are shared with TRBD1. The J call may be incorrect, as the DNA end agrees better with TRBJ2-5. The CDR3 totals 16 residues. Per the germline V gene, CDR1 is SGHAT and CDR2 is FQNNGV.

This clonotype has just a few counts. The genes are TRBV6-7 and TRBJ2-5, with 7 nucleotides matching TRBD1. TRBV6-7 is filed as an ORF, its function uncertain. CDR3 length equals 18 residues. The ends lost 2 bases at V and 4 bases at J; junction bases unmatched: 16. CDR3: CASSYQRSGSEGAETQYF. CDR3 nucleotides: TGTGCCAGCAGTTACCAGCGGTCGGGTAGCGAGGGGGCAGAGACCCAGTACTTC.

This clonotype was seen many times. CDR3 sequence: CASSLRLAGQETQYF. The DNA of the CDR3 is TGTGCCAGCAGCTTGAGGCTAGCGGGCCAAGAGACCCAGTACTTC. This rearrangement joins TRBV5-6 to TRBJ2-5, with 8 bases matching TRBD2. The CDR3 is 15 amino acids. V was clipped by 1 base and J by 1 base; unmatched bases: 3. Germline CDR1 reads SGHDT; CDR2 reads YYEEEE.

The rearrangement joins TRBV6-2 or TRBV6-3 to TRBJ1-2; 9 bases match TRBD1. The CDR3 is 14 residues long. The V gene's germline CDR1 is MNHEY and CDR2 SVGEGT. Losses at the gene ends were 2 bases for V and 6 bases for J; bases not matched to a gene: 4. The CDR3 protein is CASSYKGQGDGYTF. CDR3 nucleotide sequence: TGTGCCAGCAGTTACAAGGGACAGGGAGATGGCTACACCTTC.

This clonotype has ten or more counts. The V call is TRBV28, the J call TRBJ2-5; 7 nucleotides agree with TRBD2. CDR1 MDHEN and CDR2 SYDVKM come from the germline V gene. Losses at the gene ends were 7 bases for V and 5 bases for J; bases not matched to a gene: 4. This CDR3 spans 12 amino acids. The CDR3 loop reads CASKAGLETQYF. The CDR3 DNA reads as TGTGCCAGCAAAGCGGGGTTGGAGACCCAGTACTTC.

Concerning this clonotype itself: Germline is not matched at one junction end, which may reflect a read error. The chain couples TRBV14 to TRBJ2-1; 9 bases match TRBD1. Germline lookup yields CDR1 SGHDN and CDR2 FVKESK. There are 15 residues in the CDR3. The CDR3: CTSSQDLGQGYEQFF. In nucleotides, the CDR3 is TGTACCAGCAGCCAAGATCTAGGACAGGGGTATGAGCAGTTCTTC.

This clonotype came up many times. V usage is TRBV30 and J usage is TRBJ2-1; 9 positions agree with TRBD2. Unmatched junction bases numbered 7, after V lost 0 bases and J lost 7 bases. From germline, CDR1 is GTSNPN and CDR2 SVGIG (reference sequence). This CDR3 is built from 15 residues. CDR3 in DNA: TGTGCCTGGAGTGTAGGGCTAGCGGGGAGGAATGAGCAGTTCTTC. Translating it yields CAWSVGLAGRNEQFF.